Below, 26 T cell receptor beta chains from the same sample are listed, as sequenced in a study of T cell repertoires in cytomegalovirus infection. TCRdb called the reads again in MiXCR, with one record for every CDR3 protein. The data contain about 310,000 distinct CDR3 sequences, approximately 25% of them singletons. Their recognized antigens are unknown. The sequencing here drew on cultured PBMCs, taken from culture after CMV antigen stimulation. These receptors came from a human donor in good health (CMV status not recorded). Some clones in this sample may be carry-over from other donors' samples.

This clonotype was seen repeatedly, ten times or more. V gene TRBV25-1 combines with J gene TRBJ2-2; D gene ambiguous. Germline assignment: CDR1 MGHDK and CDR2 SYGVNS. With 3 bases removed from V and 2 bases from J, the gap between germline ends came to 7 bases. The CDR3 extends over 14 amino acids. In nucleotides, the CDR3 is TGTGCCAGCAGTGAGCGGTTAAACACCGGGGAGCTGTTTTTT. This codes for CASSERLNTGELFF.

This clonotype was recorded at least ten times. The chain uses TRBV19 and TRBJ2-1; TRBD2 aligns across 7 bases. J gave up 8 bases and V 6 bases, and 19 bases lay outside the gene matches. The germline V gene has CDR1 LNHDA and CDR2 SQIVND (reference sequence). CDR3 length: 17 amino acids. The CDR3 nucleotides read TGTGCCAGTAGCCCAACTAGCGCCCAAAGAAGGGGACATGAGCAGTTCTTC. Translation gives CASSPTSAQRRGHEQFF.

The chain couples TRBV7-2 to TRBJ1-5; no clear D gene. The CDR3 is 15 amino acids. The germline CDR1 and CDR2 sequences are SGHTA and FQGNSA. Trimming cost V 1 base and J 5 bases, with 12 bases left between them. CDR3 sequence (DNA): TGTGCCAGCAGCTTAGACCGCGCTGGCCATCAGCCCCAGCATTTT. Residues: CASSLDRAGHQPQHF. Drawing the rest from reference TRBV7-2 and TRBJ1-5, the complete variable domain is GAGVSQSPSNKVTEKGKDVELRCDPISGHTALYWYRQSLGQGLEFLIYFQGNSAPDKSGLPSDRFSAERTGGSVSTLTIQRTQQEDSAVYLCASSLDRAGHQPQHFGDGTRLSIL.

The chain links TRBV24-1 to TRBJ2-2, with D possibly TRBD1 on 5 matching bases. This CDR3 has 15 residues. Germline loops: CDR1 KGHDR, CDR2 SFDVKD. The V end was cut by 7 bases, the J end by 1 base, with 12 bases between. For the CDR3, the DNA is TGTGCCACCAGCCCGCTAGGACAGAACACCGGGGAGCTGTTTTTT. This sequence encodes CATSPLGQNTGELFF.

The J gene is TRBJ2-1, the V gene TRBV11-1; a possible D gene is TRBD1 (6 bases). This CDR3 is 12 amino acids long. The V and J ends lost 1 base and 15 bases respectively, with 13 bases between them. CDR1 and CDR2 (germline): SGHAT, FQDESV (reference sequence). The CDR3 DNA follows: TGTGCCAGCAGCTTAGAGGTAGGACAGCGGTTCTTC. This translates into CASSLEVGQRFF.

This clonotype was picked up many times. This chain joins TRBV7-2 and TRBJ2-7; D is uncertain. This CDR3 region has 14 residues. Trimming took 3 bases from V and 0 from J, leaving 9 bases between them. Germline V gives CDR1 SGHTA, CDR2 FQGNSA. CDR3 in amino acids: CASSLEMSSYEQYV. The CDR3 region has the DNA TGTGCCAGCAGCTTGGAGATGAGCTCCTACGAGCAGTACGTC.

This clonotype has a count of ten or more. The gene calls are TRBV7-2 and TRBJ2-7, with D possibly TRBD2 on 5 matching bases. This CDR3 is built from 12 residues. Germline CDR1 and CDR2: SGHTA and FQGNSA. The V end lost 5 bases, the J end lost 4 bases, and 9 bases lay between the germline ends. This CDR3 reads CASSPGEYEQYF. In DNA, the CDR3 is TGTGCCAGCAGCCCCGGGGAGTACGAGCAGTACTTC.

V and J are TRBV20-1 and TRBJ2-6; maybe TRBD2 (7 bases). V gave up 5 bases and J gave up 2 bases, with 19 bases separating them. Germline V gene lookup returns CDR1 DFQATT and CDR2 SNEGSKA (reference sequence). CDR3 size: 17 residues. The CDR3 here is CSAPDPRGGAGANVLTF. For the CDR3, the DNA is TGCAGTGCTCCCGACCCGAGGGGGGGCGCTGGGGCCAACGTCCTGACTTTC.

The chain employs TRBV29-1 and TRBJ1-1; D is ambiguous. CDR1 and CDR2 from the germline V gene are SQVTM and ANQGSEA. The length of the CDR3 is 14 residues. With 4 bases removed from V and 0 bases from J, the gap between germline ends came to 12 bases. The chain's CDR3 is CSVGRQGLNTEAFF. The CDR3 coding sequence is TGCAGCGTTGGTCGACAAGGCCTGAACACTGAAGCTTTCTTT.

This chain uses TRBV18 with TRBJ2-7; TRBD1 matches 7 bases. CDR3 length: 13 residues. Per germline, CDR1 KGHSH and CDR2 LQKENI. V shed 6 bases, J shed 2 bases, and the junction held 4 bases outside the gene matches. CDR3: CASSPDRAYEQYV. CDR3 coding DNA: TGTGCCAGCTCCCCCGACAGGGCCTACGAGCAGTACGTC.

Turning to this clonotype: One base away lies a much larger clone, so this may be a sequencing read error. The rearrangement joins TRBV12-3 or TRBV12-4 to TRBJ1-4; D gene ambiguous. The CDR3 is made up of 14 amino acids. As DNA, the CDR3 is TGTGCCAGCAGTATAGCTCCACAGAATGAAAAACTGTTTTTT. This sequence encodes CASSIAPQNEKLFF.

This clonotype was seen repeatedly, ten times or more. This chain uses TRBV7-2 with TRBJ1-1, with D possibly matching TRBD1 (5 bases). Germline loops: CDR1 SGHTA, CDR2 FQGNSA. V was cut by 0 bases and J by 9 bases, with 14 bases left in between. The CDR3 runs to 14 residues. This CDR3 reads CASSLALGGRQAFF. The DNA for the CDR3 is TGTGCCAGCAGCTTAGCGTTGGGGGGGAGACAAGCTTTCTTT.

V is TRBV27 and J is TRBJ2-3; weak D call: TRBD2 (6 bases). From germline, CDR1 is MNHEY and CDR2 SMNVEV (reference sequence). CDR3 length equals 17 residues. V lost 5 bases to trimming and J lost 8 bases, with 26 bases between them. The CDR3 DNA follows: TGTGCCAGCAGTACCCGGGGAGGTTTTCATTTACGTGTTACGCAGTATTTT. The encoded protein is CASSTRGGFHLRVTQYF.

The sample holds many counts of this clonotype. The J gene is TRBJ2-1, the V gene TRBV7-2; 9 bases align to TRBD2. With V trimmed by 1 base and J by 6 bases, 7 bases remained unmatched. Germline V gene sequence: CDR1 SGHTA, CDR2 FQGNSA. This CDR3 is built from 16 residues. CDR3 bases: TGTGCCAGCAGCTTAGATGCGGGAGGGGGCCCCAATGAGCAGTTCTTC. Protein product: CASSLDAGGGPNEQFF.

The V call is TRBV7-9, the J call TRBJ1-5, with D possibly matching TRBD1 (5 bases). This CDR3 region has 15 residues. V was clipped by 5 bases and J by 4 bases, with 15 bases between them. Germline CDR1 SEHNR, CDR2 FQNEAQ (reference sequence). Here the CDR3 reads CASSPLGGLNQPQHF. CDR3 bases: TGTGCCAGCAGCCCCCTTGGGGGATTAAATCAGCCCCAGCATTTT. Together with reference TRBV7-9 and TRBJ1-5, the CDR3 gives the full variable domain: DTGVSQNPRHKITKRGQNVTFRCDPISEHNRLYWYRQTLGQGPEFLTYFQNEAQLEKSRLLSDRFSAERPKGSFSTLEIQRTEQGDSAMYLCASSPLGGLNQPQHFGDGTRLSIL.

This clonotype was seen ten or more times. The chain is built from TRBV7-2 and TRBJ1-2; D not certain. The CDR3 is made up of 11 amino acids. CDR1 is SGHTA and CDR2 is FQGNSA in the germline V gene. V was cut by 0 bases and J by 8 bases, with 4 bases left in between. CDR3 protein: CASSLADGYTF. For the CDR3, the DNA is TGTGCCAGCAGCTTAGCGGACGGCTACACCTTC.

This clonotype was seen only a few times. This chain connects TRBV12-3 or TRBV12-4 to TRBJ2-3; D is possibly TRBD1 (5 bases). Trimming left V 9 bases short and J 10 bases short, with 17 bases between. CDR3 length: 12 amino acids. The CDR3, as DNA: TGTGCCAGTAAAGAGGTGGGGCAGGCGCAGTATTTT. The encoded protein is CASKEVGQAQYF.

About this clonotype itself: One junction end disagrees with the germline gene, perhaps due to a read error. The gene calls are TRBV6-2 or TRBV6-3 and TRBJ2-1; TRBD2 matches 15 bases. The CDR3 runs to 19 residues. Germline loops: CDR1 MNHEY, CDR2 SVGEGT. CDR3 protein: CASSTRTSGRAGSYNEPFF. The CDR3 DNA sequence: TGTGCCAGCAGTACCCGGACTAGCGGGAGGGCCGGCTCCTACAATGAGCCGTTCTTC.

This clonotype was found a few times. The chain employs TRBV5-4 and TRBJ2-1; TRBD1 matches at 7 bases. The CDR3 contains 17 residues. V lost 4 bases to trimming and J lost 2 bases; unmatched junction nucleotides: 12. Germline CDR1 SGHNT, CDR2 YYREEE (reference sequence). Here the CDR3 reads CASSTTWTGPPYNEQFF. DNA of the CDR3: TGTGCCAGCAGCACGACCTGGACAGGCCCTCCCTACAATGAGCAGTTCTTC.

This clonotype was counted between two and nine times. The CDR3 loop reads CASSRTVQETQYF. The DNA of the CDR3 is TGTGCCAGCAGCCGGACAGTCCAAGAGACCCAGTACTTC. V usage is TRBV7-2 and J usage is TRBJ2-5; TRBD1 is a possible D gene (6 bases). Per the germline V gene, CDR1 is SGHTA and CDR2 is FQGNSA. Trimming left V 5 bases short and J 1 base short, with 8 bases between. The CDR3 is 13 residues long.

The chain employs TRBV4-1 and TRBJ1-2; D remains unclear. Germline V lookup: CDR1 MGHRA, CDR2 YSYEKL. The CDR3 runs to 15 residues. The V and J ends lost 5 bases and 0 bases respectively, with 13 bases between them. CDR3 sequence: CASSLRADPNYGYTF. CDR3 sequence (DNA): TGCGCCAGCAGCTTGCGGGCCGACCCTAACTATGGCTACACCTTC.

This chain uses TRBV11-2 with TRBJ2-1; 10 bases fit TRBD2. V was pared by 4 bases and J by 0 bases, with 3 bases of the junction left unmatched. CDR3 size: 16 residues. Germline-derived CDR1 and CDR2 are SGHAT and FQNNGV. The CDR3 loop reads CASSSLAGSSYNEQFF. The CDR3 nucleotides read TGTGCCAGCAGCTCACTAGCGGGGAGCTCCTACAATGAGCAGTTCTTC.

Comments on this clonotype: This may stem from a read error, because a much larger clone lies one nucleotide away. In nucleotides, the CDR3 is TGTGCCAGCAAGACCCGGACGAACACTGAAGCTCTCTTT. Encoded protein: CASKTRTNTEALF. V gene TRBV7-2 combines with J gene TRBJ1-1, with D unclear. CDR3 length equals 13 residues. Germline CDR1 reads SGHTA; CDR2 reads FQGNSA.

The V gene is TRBV6-5, the J gene TRBJ2-1; 16 bases align to TRBD2. CDR1 MNHEY and CDR2 SVGAGI come from the germline V gene. The CDR3 has 16 residues. Trimming took 6 bases from V and 7 from J; bases not matched to a gene: 6. As DNA, the CDR3 is TGTGCCAGCAGCCGGGGACTAGCGGGAGGGTGGAATGAGCAGTTCTTC. It encodes CASSRGLAGGWNEQFF.

V gene TRBV6-2 or TRBV6-3 combines with J gene TRBJ1-1; D remains ambiguous. Germline CDR1 and CDR2: MNHEY and SVGEGT. The CDR3 consists of 14 residues. The V end lost 6 bases, the J end lost 0 bases, and 11 bases lay between the germline ends. The CDR3 DNA reads as TGTGCCAGCAGGAAGACGGTCCTGAACACTGAAGCTTTCTTT. This sequence encodes CASRKTVLNTEAFF.

This clonotype was detected a few times. CDR3 in DNA: TGTGCCAGCAGCGTAGATGCCGCGGGGACAGGCCAAGAGACCCAGTACTTC. As protein: CASSVDAAGTGQETQYF. The genes are TRBV9 and TRBJ2-5, with TRBD1 matching 8 bases. Per the germline V gene, CDR1 is SGDLS and CDR2 is YYNGEE. This CDR3 has 17 residues. V shed 0 bases, J shed 1 base, and the junction held 8 bases outside the gene matches. Full variable domain (rest looked up from reference TRBV9 and TRBJ2-5): DSGVTQTPKHLITATGQRVTLRCSPRSGDLSVYWYQQSLDQGLQFLIQYYNGEERAKGNILERFSAQQFPDLHSELNLSSLELGDSALYFCASSVDAAGTGQETQYFGPGTRLLVL.